One T cell receptor beta chain is described in this entry. This CDR3 is 13 amino acids long. Between the trimmed V and J ends, which lost 6 bases and 7 bases, there was a span of 12 bases. Looked up from germline, CDR1 is MNHGY and CDR2 is SAAAGT. Documented treatment: randomized to nivolumab then ipilimumab (arm A) or the reverse (arm B). TCRdb's table, derived via immunoSEQ multiplex PCR, lists solely in-frame clones and lacks some. The sample lists about 2,000 clones, 24% seen once, with roughly 23% in the top ten. This entry is derived from a study of sequential checkpoint blockade in melanoma. This sequence originates from a human donor with melanoma. This chain joins TRBV6-8 and TRBJ2-2; no clear D gene. The starting material was tumor tissue (inferred from file names), obtained from a patient given nivolumab and ipilimumab in sequence. CDR3 DNA sequence: TGTGCCAGCAGGGTACTGGGCTTCGGGGAGCTGTTTTTT. Amino acid sequence: CASRVLGFGELFF.